Shown below are 6 T cell receptor beta chains from a single sample sequenced in a study of a mutant IDH1 vaccine in newly diagnosed glioma. No cognate antigen is known for these TCRs. Time point reported: week 47, end of study. With topical imiquimod, each dose of the vaccine consisted of 300 ug of mutant IDH1 20-mer peptide. TCRdb's table, derived via immunoSEQ multiplex PCR, lists solely in-frame clones and lacks some. This sample carries fewer than 45,000 clones, roughly 82% of them seen once, and the ten largest clones take roughly a sixth. This material consisted of PBMCs, taken from a glioma patient whose treatment included an IDH1 peptide vaccine. The receptors come from a man aged 18-30 years with glioma. Some clones in this sample may be carry-over from other donors' samples.

This clone came up once. The chain links TRBV19 to TRBJ2-5, with a weak D call TRBD1 (6 bases). Germline CDR1 LNHDA, CDR2 SQIVND (reference sequence). The V end was cut by 3 bases, the J end by 1 base, with 12 bases between. The CDR3 consists of 15 residues. CDR3 residues: CASSIPARGQETQYF. The DNA for the CDR3 is TGTGCCAGTAGTATTCCCGCCAGGGGCCAAGAGACCCAGTACTTC.

This clone was counted only a few times. This sequence joins TRBV19 and TRBJ1-5, with no clear D. The V and J ends lost 1 base and 3 bases respectively, with 10 bases between them. Germline V lookup: CDR1 LNHDA, CDR2 SQIVND (reference sequence). The CDR3 covers 15 residues. The CDR3 protein is CASSIARAANQPQHF. The CDR3 DNA reads TGTGCCAGTAGTATAGCACGCGCCGCCAATCAGCCCCAGCATTTT. Using reference TRBV19 and TRBJ1-5 for the parts outside the CDR3, the full variable domain is DGGITQSPKYLFRKEGQNVTLSCEQNLNHDAMYWYRQDPGQGLRLIYYSQIVNDFQKGDIAEGYSVSREKKESFPLTVTSAQKNPTAFYLCASSIARAANQPQHFGDGTRLSIL.

The chain recombines TRBV5-1 with TRBJ1-4; D call uncertain. Trimming took 4 bases from V and 6 from J, leaving 16 bases between them. The germline CDR1 and CDR2 sequences are SGHRS and YFSETQ. There are 15 residues in the CDR3. CDR3 DNA sequence: TGCGCCAGCAGCAAGGCCGGGGATGGATATGAAAAACTGTTTTTT. Translation: CASSKAGDGYEKLFF.

V gene TRBV2 combines with J gene TRBJ2-5; D tentatively fits TRBD1 or TRBD2 (6 bases each). The V end was cut by 10 bases, the J end by 2 bases, with 11 bases between. This CDR3 has 12 amino acids. CDR1 and CDR2 (germline): SNHLY, FYNNEI. CDR3 in DNA: TGTGCCAAGGAGGGACAACAAGAGACCCAGTACTTC. This encodes CAKEGQQETQYF.

The table lists this clone with a count of one. CDR3 in amino acids: CAWSPDRLYNSPLHF. CDR3 sequence (DNA): TGTGCCTGGAGTCCGGACAGGCTTTATAATTCACCCCTCCACTTT. This chain joins TRBV30 and TRBJ1-6; 7 bases fit TRBD1. The length of the CDR3 is 15 residues. The V and J ends lost 2 bases and 4 bases, in that order; junction bases with no gene match: 5. Germline V lookup: CDR1 GTSNPN, CDR2 SVGIG (reference sequence).

This chain links TRBV5-6 with TRBJ2-7, with D perhaps assigned TRBD1 or TRBD2 (5 bases each). Trimming took 0 bases from V and 3 from J, leaving 10 bases between them. This CDR3 spans 14 amino acids. In germline, CDR1 is SGHDT, CDR2 YYEEEE. This CDR3 is CASSLVGTYYEQYF. CDR3 bases: TGTGCCAGCAGCTTGGTTGGGACGTACTACGAGCAGTACTTC.